Each of the 31 T cell receptor beta chains below was sequenced from the same sample in a study of blood T cells in healthy people across ages. A second about 7 to 12 cycle PCR used barcoded and J-beta primers. From the 5' RACE reads, TCRdb called clonotypes with MiXCR, one entry per CDR3 protein. Of about 940,000 distinct CDR3 sequences listed, around 46% are singletons. Material for sequencing was blood. The receptors were sampled from a man between 25 and 39 years old in good health.

The J gene is TRBJ1-5, the V gene TRBV6-6; TRBD1 matches 10 bases. The germline gives CDR1 MNHNY, CDR2 SVGAGI (reference sequence). Trimming at V came to 6 bases and at J to 7 bases, leaving 9 bases not matched to a gene. The length of the CDR3 is 15 residues. CDR3 DNA sequence: TGTGCCAGCAGGTACGAGGACAGGGGGGTCCAGCCCCAGCATTTT. This codes for CASRYEDRGVQPQHF.

This rearrangement joins TRBV14 to TRBJ2-7; D unclear. V was shortened by 0 bases and J by 2 bases, with 17 bases between the two germline ends. The V gene's germline CDR1 is SGHDN and CDR2 FVKESK. The CDR3 runs to 17 residues. The CDR3 DNA follows: TGTGCCAGCAGCCAAGAAGAGACCGAGATAAGCCCCTACGAGCAGTACTTC. This translates into CASSQEETEISPYEQYF.

V usage is TRBV7-9 and J usage is TRBJ1-1; D possibly corresponds to TRBD1 (5 bases). Trimming took off 4 bases at V and 6 bases at J, with 12 bases between the two ends. Germline CDR1 SEHNR, CDR2 FQNEAQ (reference sequence). This CDR3 contains 13 residues. CDR3 region: CASSSLGVPEAFF. In DNA form, the CDR3 reads TGTGCCAGCAGCTCCCTGGGGGTCCCTGAAGCTTTCTTT.

This chain links TRBV2 with TRBJ2-2; tentative D call: TRBD1 (6 bases). CDR1 and CDR2 (germline): SNHLY, FYNNEI. The V gene lost 8 bases and the J gene lost 0 bases, with 10 bases spanning the gap. This CDR3 is 14 amino acids long. The CDR3 sequence: CASLQGTNTGELFF. CDR3 in DNA: TGTGCCAGCTTACAGGGAACGAACACCGGGGAGCTGTTTTTT.

This sequence joins TRBV4-1 and TRBJ1-2; 8 bases agree with TRBD1. J lost 5 bases, V lost 3 bases, and 8 bases had no gene match. The CDR3 loop spans 15 amino acids. From germline, CDR1 is MGHRA and CDR2 YSYEKL. CDR3: CASSHSTGGGYGYTF. The CDR3 bases are TGCGCCAGCAGCCACAGCACAGGGGGAGGATATGGCTACACCTTC.

The chain links TRBV27 to TRBJ1-2; D unclear. V was shortened by 6 bases and J by 6 bases, with 20 bases between the two germline ends. Germline lookup yields CDR1 MNHEY and CDR2 SMNVEV (reference sequence). This CDR3 has 15 residues. The CDR3 sequence: CASRPLSGSNHGYTF. For the CDR3, the DNA is TGTGCCAGCAGACCCCTATCCGGTTCGAACCATGGCTACACCTTC.

This clonotype was seen repeatedly, ten times or more. The chain is built from TRBV28 and TRBJ1-2; D gene ambiguous. Germline CDR1 MDHEN, CDR2 SYDVKM. The CDR3 spans 13 residues. V was shortened by 6 bases and J by 3 bases, with 11 bases between the two germline ends. DNA of the CDR3: TGTGCCAGCAGAGCAACATCGGACTATGGCTACACCTTC. Protein: CASRATSDYGYTF.

CDR3 nucleotide sequence: TGTGCCAGCAGCCTACAGGGTGGAGGGAATCAGCCCCAGCATTTT. Translated, it gives CASSLQGGGNQPQHF. The rearrangement links TRBV7-2 to TRBJ1-5, with a tentative D call TRBD1 (6 bases). Germline loops: CDR1 SGHTA, CDR2 FQGNSA. V was pared by 5 bases and J by 4 bases, with 15 bases between. The CDR3 covers 15 residues.

The gene calls are TRBV3-1 and TRBJ2-5, with a possible D match to TRBD2 (6 bases). The J call may be wrong; the DNA end is better matched by TRBJ2-7. The CDR3 loop spans 13 amino acids. Germline V gene lookup returns CDR1 LGHDT and CDR2 YNNKEL (reference sequence). CDR3 bases: TGTGCCAGCAGCCAAGTGATAGCGGCCGAGCAGTACTTC. It encodes CASSQVIAAEQYF.

J is TRBJ2-5 and V is TRBV27; the D gene could be TRBD1 or TRBD2 (5 bases each). CDR3 length: 14 residues. V lost 7 bases and J lost 0, with 12 bases in between. CDR1 and CDR2 (germline): MNHEY, SMNVEV (reference sequence). CDR3 nucleotide sequence: TGTGCCAGCATGCAACCGGGACACCAAGAGACCCAGTACTTC. Protein sequence: CASMQPGHQETQYF.

This clonotype was seen only once. The rearrangement links TRBV6-2 or TRBV6-3 to TRBJ2-2, with TRBD1 matching 10 bases. Per the germline V gene, CDR1 is MNHEY and CDR2 is SVGEGT. The CDR3 has 17 residues. Trimming at V came to 4 bases and at J to 6 bases, leaving 11 bases not matched to a gene. CDR3 sequence: CASSSPSRQGASGELFF. The CDR3 DNA reads TGTGCCAGCAGTTCACCGTCCCGACAGGGGGCTTCCGGGGAGCTGTTTTTT.

The rearrangement joins TRBV4-1 to TRBJ2-5; TRBD1 or TRBD2 may be the D gene (5 bases each). This CDR3 comprises 15 residues. Looked up from germline, CDR1 is MGHRA and CDR2 is YSYEKL. V dropped 2 bases and J dropped 5 bases, with 15 bases sitting between them. CDR3 sequence (DNA): TGCGCCAGCAGCCAACCCTCTCGGGGCGCGGAGACCCAGTACTTC. It codes for CASSQPSRGAETQYF.

This rearrangement joins TRBV28 to TRBJ2-4; tentatively, D is TRBD1 or TRBD2 (6 bases each). Trimming took 4 bases from V and 3 from J, leaving 13 bases between them. The length of the CDR3 is 15 residues. Germline assignment: CDR1 MDHEN and CDR2 SYDVKM. CDR3 sequence: CASSSGGLGKNIQYF. Here the CDR3 DNA reads TGTGCCAGCAGTTCTGGGGGGCTCGGCAAAAACATTCAGTACTTC.

The rearrangement links TRBV30 to TRBJ2-3; possibly TRBD2 for D (6 bases). CDR1 is GTSNPN and CDR2 is SVGIG in the germline V gene (reference sequence). CDR3 length equals 16 residues. Trimming took 3 bases from V and 6 from J, leaving 22 bases between them. CDR3 amino acids: CAWSTGGATIGDTQYF. The CDR3, as DNA: TGTGCCTGGAGCACTGGCGGGGCTACGATCGGGGATACGCAGTATTTT.

This clonotype was observed many times. The chain carries TRBV15 and TRBJ1-2, with 10 bases identical to TRBD1. Germline V gene sequence: CDR1 LNHNV, CDR2 YYDKDF (reference sequence). The CDR3 covers 15 residues. Trimming took 0 bases from V and 7 from J; bases not matched to a gene: 5. The CDR3, as DNA: TGTGCCACCAGCAGAGAGACGACAGGGGGCTCTGGCTACACCTTC. It encodes CATSRETTGGSGYTF.

Details on this clonotype: A much larger clonotype is one base distant, so this may be a read error. The rearrangement joins TRBV20-1 to TRBJ1-2; no definite D call. Germline V lookup: CDR1 DFQATT, CDR2 SNEGSKA (reference sequence). CDR3 length: 14 residues. The CDR3 loop is CCARTSNTNYGYTF. Written as DNA, the CDR3 is TGCTGTGCTAGAACCTCGAACACTAACTATGGCTACACCTTC.

V is TRBV12-3 or TRBV12-4 and J is TRBJ1-2; D call uncertain. The CDR3 length is 15 residues. V shed 1 base and J shed 0 bases, with 9 bases lying between them. The CDR3 sequence: CASSLERRTNYGYTF. The CDR3 DNA sequence: TGTGCCAGCAGTTTAGAACGGAGGACTAACTATGGCTACACCTTC.

This clonotype was recorded a few times. The chain is built from TRBV5-1 and TRBJ2-7, with D perhaps being TRBD1 or TRBD2 (5 bases each). Germline-derived CDR1 and CDR2 are SGHRS and YFSETQ. The CDR3 has 14 residues. V was shortened by 4 bases and J by 1 base, with 12 bases between the two germline ends. CDR3 sequence (DNA): TGCGCCAGCAGCACGGATGGGGGATCCTACGAGCAGTACTTC. It translates to CASSTDGGSYEQYF.

This clonotype was counted ten times or more. This rearrangement joins TRBV6-4 to TRBJ1-2, with 8 bases aligning to TRBD1. Germline loops: CDR1 MRHNA, CDR2 SNTAGT. This CDR3 spans 14 amino acids. The V gene end was trimmed by 5 bases and the J gene end by 8 bases; junction bases not matched to a gene: 10. Here the CDR3 reads CASSKGQGDRGYTF. The CDR3 nucleotides are TGTGCCAGCAGTAAAGGACAGGGCGATCGGGGCTACACCTTC.

The chain employs TRBV20-1 and TRBJ2-6; D is ambiguous. The CDR3 loop spans 17 amino acids. Deletions cut 6 bases from V and 0 bases from J, with 18 bases between. CDR1 is DFQATT, CDR2 SNEGSKA, per germline (reference sequence). The CDR3 sequence: CSAPPGPEFSGANVLTF. CDR3 nucleotides: TGCAGTGCCCCCCCAGGTCCCGAGTTCTCTGGGGCCAACGTCCTGACTTTC.

The chain is built from TRBV20-1 and TRBJ1-4; D remains ambiguous. There are 14 residues in the CDR3. Germline assignment: CDR1 DFQATT and CDR2 SNEGSKA (reference sequence). Trimming took off 6 bases at V and 3 bases at J, with 14 bases between the two ends. The CDR3 DNA reads as TGCAGTGCCCGCCCCCAGGTCGCTAATGAAAAACTGTTTTTT. This encodes CSARPQVANEKLFF.

There are a few counts of this clonotype. V and J are TRBV15 and TRBJ2-3, with 7 bases matching TRBD1. Germline CDR1 and CDR2: LNHNV and YYDKDF (reference sequence). Losses at the gene ends were 0 bases for V and 3 bases for J; bases not matched to a gene: 9. The CDR3 contains 17 residues. The CDR3 reads CATSRERPAGGTDTQYF. CDR3 sequence (DNA): TGTGCCACCAGCAGAGAGAGGCCGGCAGGGGGTACAGATACGCAGTATTTT.

This chain links TRBV4-2 with TRBJ2-2, with 8 bases fitting TRBD1. This CDR3 region has 17 residues. Germline lookup yields CDR1 LGHNA and CDR2 YNFKEQ. V lost 4 bases and J lost 2; bases outside the gene matches: 9. This chain's CDR3 is CASSPAETGANTGELFF. CDR3 nucleotides: TGTGCCAGCAGCCCAGCAGAGACAGGGGCTAACACCGGGGAGCTGTTTTTT.

This clonotype was seen only a few times. The chain couples TRBV10-3 to TRBJ2-3, with D perhaps TRBD2 (6 bases). The V and J ends lost 4 bases and 3 bases respectively, with 14 bases between them. This CDR3 has 15 residues. CDR1 and CDR2 (germline): ENHRY, SYGVKD. The CDR3 reads CAISVGGMVTDTQYF. CDR3 nucleotide sequence: TGTGCCATCAGTGTTGGAGGGATGGTGACAGATACGCAGTATTTT.

The J gene is TRBJ2-7, the V gene TRBV10-3; D could derive from TRBD1 or TRBD2 (5 bases each). In germline, CDR1 is ENHRY, CDR2 SYGVKD. The CDR3 is 17 amino acids. Trimming cost V 3 bases and J 1 base, with 19 bases left between them. The CDR3: CAISETLVGEISYEQYF. DNA for the CDR3: TGTGCCATCAGTGAAACTTTGGTGGGGGAAATTTCCTACGAGCAGTACTTC.

In its sample, this clonotype was seen a few times. The J gene is TRBJ1-1, the V gene TRBV9, with no clear D. Germline V gene lookup returns CDR1 SGDLS and CDR2 YYNGEE. Trimming removed 0 bases at V and 1 base at J, with 7 bases between. The CDR3 sequence is 14 residues long. The CDR3, as DNA: TGTGCCAGCAGCGTAGGACCATCGAACACTGAAGCTTTCTTT. It yields the protein CASSVGPSNTEAFF.

This clonotype was recorded many times. The V gene is TRBV5-1, the J gene TRBJ2-5; TRBD2 might be the D (5 bases). The J call may be in error: the DNA end matches TRBJ2-7 better. The CDR3 totals 15 residues. The germline CDR1 and CDR2 sequences are SGHRS and YFSETQ. This chain's CDR3 is CASSLGRLAGDEQYF. CDR3 nucleotide sequence: TGCGCCAGCAGCTTGGGTCGGCTAGCTGGAGACGAGCAGTACTTC.

This clonotype was found a few times. V usage is TRBV5-1 and J usage is TRBJ2-1; a weak D match, TRBD2 (6 bases). This CDR3 has 14 residues. CDR1 SGHRS and CDR2 YFSETQ come from the germline V gene. The ends were cut back, 4 bases at V and 8 bases at J, with 16 bases in the middle. CDR3: CASSLSGAWDEQFF. The DNA of the CDR3 is TGCGCCAGCAGCCTTAGCGGCGCGTGGGATGAGCAGTTCTTC.

This clonotype came up many times. The chain combines TRBV7-2 with TRBJ1-2; 7 bases line up with TRBD1. Germline V gene lookup returns CDR1 SGHTA and CDR2 FQGNSA. This CDR3 has 11 amino acids. V shed 8 bases and J 3 bases; nucleotides not matched to a gene: 0. CDR3: CASDRDYGYTF. The CDR3 DNA is TGTGCCAGCGACAGGGACTATGGCTACACCTTC.

This clonotype came up once. A read error may account for a junction end that differs from germline. V usage is TRBV27 and J usage is TRBJ1-2, with 7 positions matching TRBD1. The CDR3 loop spans 16 amino acids. CDR1 and CDR2 from the germline V gene are MNHEY and SMNVEV (reference sequence). CDR3: CASSSRVKDRYYDYTF. The CDR3 region has the DNA TGTGCCAGCAGTTCCCGCGTAAAGGACAGGTACTATGACTACACCTTC.

The sample holds a few counts of this clonotype. The chain joins TRBV28 to TRBJ1-2; tentative D call: TRBD1 (6 bases). V was clipped by 7 bases and J by 0 bases, with 12 bases between them. The CDR3 covers 14 residues. The germline gives CDR1 MDHEN, CDR2 SYDVKM. This CDR3 is CASIKGGTNYGYTF. The CDR3 nucleotides read TGTGCCAGCATTAAAGGGGGGACTAACTATGGCTACACCTTC.